The present TCR beta chain was sequenced within a study of T cells after yellow fever vaccination. This clonotype showed up many times. CDR3 size: 15 residues. Germline CDR1 is KGHSH and CDR2 is LQKENI. With 3 bases clipped from V and 8 bases from J, the junction kept 7 bases outside the gene matches. TCRdb reanalysed the 5' RACE reads using MiXCR and keeps one entry per CDR3 protein. The data show approximately 140,000 distinct CDR3 sequences, approximately 7.7% seen once. J is TRBJ1-6 and V is TRBV18, with 7 bases that match TRBD1. This specimen was CD4+ T cells sorted from PBMCs, taken 5 days after the yellow fever booster vaccination. This sequence was found in a man aged 30-40 years who received the YFV17D yellow fever vaccine. The CDR3 DNA reads TGTGCCAGCTCACCCCACGCAGGGACAGATTCACCCCTCCACTTT. Its translation is CASSPHAGTDSPLHF. The full variable domain, its missing parts supplied by reference TRBV18 and TRBJ1-6, is NAGVMQNPRHLVRRRGQEARLRCSPMKGHSHVYWYRQLPEEGLKFMVYLQKENIIDESGMPKERFSAEFPKEGPSILRIQQVVRGDSAAYFCASSPHAGTDSPLHFGNGTRLTVT.